These T cell receptor beta chains were read from a single sample in a study of T-cell memory formation after mild COVID-19. TCRdb used MiXCR to reprocess the 5' RACE reads, holding one entry per CDR3 protein. This table has about 360,000 distinct CDR3 sequences, 10% to 15% appearing once. The sequenced sample was PBMCs or a T cell subset sorted from them (not recorded which). These receptor sequences come from a man aged 18 to 35 who had mild COVID-19 (a few samples of this study predate the infection). Cell type and time point are not known. Each CDR3 is given with its conserved first and last residue. A D gene is named only where the DNA matches it firmly.

v_call d_call cdr3_aa
TRBV10-3 TRBD1 CAISDRTGFSLHF
TRBV30 TRBD1 CAWSSLGTGDTEAFF
TRBV24-1 NA CATSEITANTEAFF
TRBV12-5 NA CASGLVLGQGRITGELFF
TRBV4-2 NA CASSQAGGDRLDNEQFF
TRBV7-2 TRBD1 CASTGQARGNEQFF
TRBV3-1 NA CASSHMSVERSFF
TRBV5-1 NA CASSLGGLTDTQYF
TRBV20-1 NA CSARRGPYNSPLHF
TRBV7-9 NA CASSLGTGSFHF
TRBV6-5 NA CASSYSAHLSNQPQHF
TRBV4-3 TRBD1 CASSQDRPFSNYGYTF
TRBV7-2 TRBD2 CASSRSGVLAKNIQYF
TRBV29-1 TRBD2 CSVGTRSGSEQYF
TRBV12-3/TRBV12-4 TRBD1 CASSPGQGLQETQYF
TRBV2 NA CASSRQGRDTGELFF
TRBV7-7 NA CASSSRTEAFF
TRBV11-2 TRBD1 CASSLGTGMSDTQYF
TRBV29-1 NA CSVGPGSSGEETQYF
TRBV12-3/TRBV12-4 TRBD1 CASSRTGGGGELFF
TRBV12-3/TRBV12-4 NA CASSPTGHEQFF
TRBV12-3/TRBV12-4 NA CASREWGTNEKLFF
TRBV7-2 TRBD2 CASTPQTSVGSGELFF
TRBV7-2 TRBD1 CASSSTKQGVGNQPQHF
TRBV9 NA CASSVGVGVRLNTEAFF
TRBV20-1 NA CSAPNRDLNTGELFF
TRBV11-3 NA CASSPLRDGPTDTQYF
TRBV4-2 NA CASSQGREGQSEKLFF
TRBV29-1 NA CSVGRGNYGYTF
TRBV7-2 NA CASSLYGKGDTEAFF
TRBV2 NA CASSVQTGELFF
TRBV12-3/TRBV12-4 NA CASFSVYNEQFF
TRBV27 TRBD2 CASSLAGGGAADTQYF
TRBV4-3 NA CASSQERQGNPLFF
TRBV7-8 NA CASSLNVGHPYEQYF
TRBV12-3/TRBV12-4 TRBD2 CASMRGLAKGTQYF
TRBV5-1 NA CASSLAGISPLHF
TRBV29-1 NA CSVGGYANTGELFF
TRBV19 NA CASIAVPNTGELFF
TRBV9 NA CASSRSPTGSNEKLFF
TRBV7-8 NA CASSLALWGWQYF